These T cell receptor beta chains were read from a single sample in a study of T cell repertoires in cytomegalovirus infection. From the reads, TCRdb called clonotypes with MiXCR, one entry per CDR3 protein. The table lists approximately 1,000,000 distinct CDR3 sequences, 31% of them singletons. Their recognized antigens are unknown. The sequencing here drew on cultured CD8+ T cells from PBMCs, taken from culture after CMV antigen stimulation. The receptors stem from a human donor in good health (CMV status not recorded). Some clones in this sample may be carry-over from other donors' samples. CDR3s include the opening cysteine and the closing phenylalanine or tryptophan. D genes are given only for firm matches. Some rows mark clone size as missing; the rest say once, few, many or name a class of expanded clone.

.,TRBV27,few,TRBJ1-4,CASSVRGSGEKLFF,TGTGCCAGCAGTGTCCGGGGCTCAGGGGAAAAACTGTTTTTT
TRBD1,TRBV4-1,few,TRBJ2-2,CASSRHRGSTGELFF,TGCGCCAGCAGCCGACACAGGGGAAGCACCGGGGAGCTGTTTTTT
.,TRBV5-6,.,TRBJ1-4,CASSLGTTGLFF,TGTGCCAGCAGCCTAGGGACGACCGGACTGTTTTTT
TRBD1,TRBV7-6,.,TRBJ1-3,CASSPWTGKDTIYF,TGTGCCAGCAGCCCGTGGACAGGGAAAGACACCATATATTTT
.,TRBV7-8,.,TRBJ2-5,CASSPEGKETQYF,TGTGCCAGCAGTCCCGAGGGGAAAGAGACCCAGTACTTC
TRBD1,TRBV28,few,TRBJ1-2,CASSFWGDRGKNGYTF,TGTGCCAGCAGCTTCTGGGGGGACAGGGGTAAAAATGGCTACACCTTC
.,TRBV4-2,few,TRBJ2-1,CASSLHSFNEQFF,TGTGCCAGCAGCCTCCATAGCTTCAATGAGCAGTTCTTC
TRBD1,TRBV4-2,few,TRBJ1-1,CASSQGLTGWVGTEAFF,TGTGCCAGCAGCCAAGGCCTGACAGGGTGGGTCGGCACTGAAGCTTTCTTT
.,TRBV7-8,many,TRBJ1-5,CASSLWGLQPQHF,TGTGCCAGCAGCCTGTGGGGGCTGCAGCCCCAGCATTTT
.,TRBV6-5,.,TRBJ2-7,CASSGPGLTYEQYF,TGTGCCAGCAGTGGGCCAGGGCTTACCTACGAGCAGTACTTC
.,TRBV7-6,few,TRBJ1-2,CARAIPQAIPF,TGTGCCAGAGCGATCCCACAGGCCATACCCTTC
.,TRBV6-1,few,TRBJ1-2,CASRQGGGPAGYGYTF,TGTGCCAGCAGACAGGGCGGGGGACCAGCTGGCTATGGCTACACCTTC
.,TRBV19,.,TRBJ1-1,CASSIRPPDGPNTEAFF,TGTGCCAGTAGTATCCGCCCCCCAGACGGTCCGAACACTGAAGCTTTCTTT
.,TRBV27,.,TRBJ2-1,CASSFQGRENEQFF,TGTGCCAGCAGTTTCCAGGGACGGGAAAATGAGCAGTTCTTC
.,TRBV10-2,once,TRBJ1-5,CASRERGFDQPQHF,TGCGCCAGCAGGGAGCGGGGATTCGATCAGCCCCAGCATTTT
.,TRBV4-1,.,TRBJ2-5,CASSRKVPGAQETQYF,TGCGCCAGCAGCCGAAAAGTTCCAGGGGCGCAAGAGACCCAGTACTTC
.,TRBV7-9,few,TRBJ2-6,CASSFPGGSSGANVLTF,TGTGCCAGCAGTTTCCCGGGGGGCTCGTCCGGGGCCAACGTCCTGACTTTC
.,TRBV20-1,.,TRBJ2-3,CSAFFTGAEGSTDTQYF,TGCAGTGCTTTCTTTACAGGGGCGGAGGGTAGCACAGATACGCAGTATTTT
TRBD2,TRBV6-1,.,TRBJ2-5,CASRGLAGSQETQYF,TGTGCCAGCAGGGGACTAGCGGGGTCACAAGAGACCCAGTACTTC
.,TRBV12-3/TRBV12-4,many,TRBJ1-1,CASPTPGVAEAFF,TGTGCCAGCCCGACCCCTGGGGTCGCTGAAGCTTTCTTT
.,TRBV4-1,.,TRBJ1-1,CASSLSTGTVNTEAFF,TGCGCCAGCAGCCTTTCTACCGGGACGGTGAACACTGAAGCTTTCTTT
TRBD1,TRBV12-3/TRBV12-4,.,TRBJ2-5,CASSLLWAGGDETQYF,TGTGCCAGCAGCCTCTTATGGGCAGGGGGCGATGAGACCCAGTACTTC
.,TRBV7-9,many,TRBJ1-3,CASSSGPFSGNTIYF,TGTGCCAGCAGCTCGGGACCGTTCTCTGGAAACACCATATATTTT
TRBD1,TRBV12-5,once,TRBJ1-2,CASGTGGLYGYTF,TGTGCTAGTGGGACAGGGGGTCTCTATGGCTACACCTTC
.,TRBV15,.,TRBJ2-3,CATSRDMRDTQYF,TGTGCCACCAGCAGAGATATGAGAGATACGCAGTATTTT
TRBD1,TRBV5-1,.,TRBJ1-1,CANSKGTGGTEAFF,TGCGCCAACAGCAAAGGGACAGGGGGCACTGAAGCTTTCTTT
.,TRBV6-2/TRBV6-3,few,TRBJ2-7,CARPQPEGTYEQYF,TGTGCCAGACCCCAGCCGGAGGGGACCTACGAGCAGTACTTC
.,TRBV19,.,TRBJ2-3,CASSMGGSTDTQYF,TGTGCCAGTAGTATGGGGGGAAGCACAGATACGCAGTATTTT